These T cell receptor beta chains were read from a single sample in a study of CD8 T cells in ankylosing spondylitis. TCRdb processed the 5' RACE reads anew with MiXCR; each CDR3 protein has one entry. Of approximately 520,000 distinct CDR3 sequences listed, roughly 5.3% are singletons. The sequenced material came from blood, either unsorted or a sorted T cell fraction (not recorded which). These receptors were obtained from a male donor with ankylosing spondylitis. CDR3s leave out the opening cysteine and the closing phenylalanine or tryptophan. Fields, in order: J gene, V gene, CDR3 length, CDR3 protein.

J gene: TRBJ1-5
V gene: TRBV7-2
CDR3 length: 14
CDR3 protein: ASSLTGMNSNQPQH

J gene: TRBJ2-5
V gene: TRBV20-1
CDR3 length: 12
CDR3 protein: SARDRGAGETQY

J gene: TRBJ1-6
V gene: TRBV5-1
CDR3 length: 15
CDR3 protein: ASSSGQGNSYNSPLH

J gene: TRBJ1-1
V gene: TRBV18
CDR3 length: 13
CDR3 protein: ASSLQSGTNTEAF

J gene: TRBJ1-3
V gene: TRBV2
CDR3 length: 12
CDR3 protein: ASKIQGPGNTIY

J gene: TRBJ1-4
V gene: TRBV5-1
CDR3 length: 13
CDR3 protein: ASSMMGVVNEKLF

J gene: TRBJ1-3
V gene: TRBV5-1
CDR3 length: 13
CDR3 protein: ASSLGGSSGNTIY

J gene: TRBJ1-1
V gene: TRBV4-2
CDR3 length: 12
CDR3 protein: ASSQADVYTEAF

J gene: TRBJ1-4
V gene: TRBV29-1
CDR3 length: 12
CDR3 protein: SVASRGGDEKLF

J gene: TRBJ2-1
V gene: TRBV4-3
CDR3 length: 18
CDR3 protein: ASSQEVSEGLAGPYNEQF

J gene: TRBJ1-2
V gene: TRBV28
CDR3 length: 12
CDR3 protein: ASTVLGALRSYT

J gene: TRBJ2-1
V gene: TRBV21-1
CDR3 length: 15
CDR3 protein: ASSKPTSADANNEQF

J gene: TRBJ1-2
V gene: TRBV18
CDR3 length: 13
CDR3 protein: ASSSDQGASYGYT

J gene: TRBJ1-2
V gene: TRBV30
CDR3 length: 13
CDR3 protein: AYLPGQGILSGYT

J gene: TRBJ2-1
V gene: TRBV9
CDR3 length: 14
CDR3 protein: ASSFRDPALGNEQF

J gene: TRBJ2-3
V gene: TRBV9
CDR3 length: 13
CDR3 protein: ASSVETGSTDTQY

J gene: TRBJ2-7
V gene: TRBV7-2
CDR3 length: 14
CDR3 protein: ASSLNGLASSYEQY

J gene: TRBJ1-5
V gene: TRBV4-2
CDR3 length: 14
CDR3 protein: ASSQDGDRSNQPQH

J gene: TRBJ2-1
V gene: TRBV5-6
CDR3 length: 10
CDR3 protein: ASSFMMWKQF

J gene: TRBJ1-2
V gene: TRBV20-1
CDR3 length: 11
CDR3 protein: SARDIEAYGYT

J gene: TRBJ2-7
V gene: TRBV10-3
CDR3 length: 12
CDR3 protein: ATTASGSSHEQY

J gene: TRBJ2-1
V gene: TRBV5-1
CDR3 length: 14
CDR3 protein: ASSALKRGVYNEQF

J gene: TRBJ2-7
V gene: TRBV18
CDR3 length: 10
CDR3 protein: ASKTGIDEQY

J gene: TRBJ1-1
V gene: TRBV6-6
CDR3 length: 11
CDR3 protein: ASTFDRDTEAF

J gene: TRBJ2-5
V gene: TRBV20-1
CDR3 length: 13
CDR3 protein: SARAMDANQETQY

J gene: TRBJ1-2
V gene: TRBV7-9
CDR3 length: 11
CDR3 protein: ASSPRELRGYT

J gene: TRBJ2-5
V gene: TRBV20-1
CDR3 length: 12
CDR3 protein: SARGGGQRETQY

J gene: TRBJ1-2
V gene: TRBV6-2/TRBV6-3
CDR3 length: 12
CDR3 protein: ASSYGPGRYGYT

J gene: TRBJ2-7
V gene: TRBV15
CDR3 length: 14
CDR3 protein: ATSRDRAGGSYEQY

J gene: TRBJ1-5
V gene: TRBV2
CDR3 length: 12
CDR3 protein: ASGRQGKEQPQH

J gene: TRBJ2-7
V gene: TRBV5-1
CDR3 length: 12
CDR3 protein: ASSFVGGNHEQY

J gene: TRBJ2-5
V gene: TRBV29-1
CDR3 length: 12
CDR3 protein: SVDGRGGDETQY

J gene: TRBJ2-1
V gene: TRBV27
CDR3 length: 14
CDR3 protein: ASSPTSGRMDNEQF

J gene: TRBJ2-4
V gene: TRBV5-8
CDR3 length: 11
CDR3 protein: ASSYTDGDIQY

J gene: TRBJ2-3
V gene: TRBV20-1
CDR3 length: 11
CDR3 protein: SAHTSGGDTQY

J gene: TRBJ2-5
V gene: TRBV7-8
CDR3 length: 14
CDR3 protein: ASSRRLADSQETQY

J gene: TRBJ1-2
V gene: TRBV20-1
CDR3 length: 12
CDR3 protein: SARGAGASYGYT

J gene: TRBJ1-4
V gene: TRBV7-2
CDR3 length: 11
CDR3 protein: ASSLERNEKLF

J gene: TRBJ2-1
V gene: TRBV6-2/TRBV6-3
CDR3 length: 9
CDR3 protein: ATSGYNEQF

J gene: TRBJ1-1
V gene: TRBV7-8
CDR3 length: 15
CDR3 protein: ASSYRDRGKVDTEAF

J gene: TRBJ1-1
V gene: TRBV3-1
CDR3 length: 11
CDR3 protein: ASSQPGGTEAF

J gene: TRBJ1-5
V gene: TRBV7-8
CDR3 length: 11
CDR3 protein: ASSARGYQPQH

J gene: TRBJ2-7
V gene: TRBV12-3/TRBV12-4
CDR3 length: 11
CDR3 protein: ASSLSLGGEQY

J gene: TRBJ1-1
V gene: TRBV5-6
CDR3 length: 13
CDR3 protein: ASSYDGILNTEAF

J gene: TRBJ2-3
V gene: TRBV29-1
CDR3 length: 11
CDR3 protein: SVSARERSTQY

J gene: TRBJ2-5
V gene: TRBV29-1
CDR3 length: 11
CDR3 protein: SVLSGGQETQY

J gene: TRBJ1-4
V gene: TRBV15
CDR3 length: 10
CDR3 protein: ATSRGPEKLF

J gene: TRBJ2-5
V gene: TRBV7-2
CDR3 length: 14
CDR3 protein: ASSLGPGGGQETQY

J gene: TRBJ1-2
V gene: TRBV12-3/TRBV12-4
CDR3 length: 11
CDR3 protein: ASSPYGTGYYT

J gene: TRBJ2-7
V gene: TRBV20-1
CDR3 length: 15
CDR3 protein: SARDPLSGTAVYEQY

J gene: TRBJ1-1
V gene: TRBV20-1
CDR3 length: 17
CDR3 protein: SARDWDTRDQTRTDEAF

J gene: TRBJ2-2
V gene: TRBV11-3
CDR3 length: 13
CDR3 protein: ASSPNAGGSGELF

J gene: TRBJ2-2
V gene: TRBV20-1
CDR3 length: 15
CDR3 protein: SARPTGTRLDTGELF

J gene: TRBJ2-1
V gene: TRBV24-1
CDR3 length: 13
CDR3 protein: ATSDAGTGGSEQF

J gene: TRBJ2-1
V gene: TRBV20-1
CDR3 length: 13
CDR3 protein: SARPRDRGYNEQF